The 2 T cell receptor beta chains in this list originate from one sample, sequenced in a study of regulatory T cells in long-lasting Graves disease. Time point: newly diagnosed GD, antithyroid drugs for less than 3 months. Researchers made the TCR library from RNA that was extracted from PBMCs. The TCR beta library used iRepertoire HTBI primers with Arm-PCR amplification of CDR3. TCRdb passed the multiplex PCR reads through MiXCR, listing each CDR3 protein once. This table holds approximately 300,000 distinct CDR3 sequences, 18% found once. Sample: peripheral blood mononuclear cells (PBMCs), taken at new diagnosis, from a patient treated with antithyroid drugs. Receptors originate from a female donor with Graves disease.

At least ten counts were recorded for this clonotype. CDR3 sequence: CASSQGQGITSNYGYTF. The CDR3 DNA reads as TGTGCCAGCAGCCAGGGACAAGGAATAACTTCGAACTATGGCTACACCTTC. The J gene is TRBJ1-2, the V gene TRBV7-9; D might be TRBD1 (6 bases). There are 17 residues in the CDR3. V lost 5 bases, J lost 2 bases, and 21 bases lay in between. Germline V gene lookup returns CDR1 SEHNR and CDR2 FQNEAQ (reference sequence).

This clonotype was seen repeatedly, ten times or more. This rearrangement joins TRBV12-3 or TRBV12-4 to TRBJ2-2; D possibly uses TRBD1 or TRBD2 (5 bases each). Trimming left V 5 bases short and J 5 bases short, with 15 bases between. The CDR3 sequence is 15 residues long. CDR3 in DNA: TGTGCCAGCAGTCCCCTCGGGTGGGGGACCGGGGAGCTGTTTTTT. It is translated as CASSPLGWGTGELFF.